The source of this T cell receptor beta chain is a study of OX40 agonist ivuxolimab in advanced cancers. On the study more broadly: The patients received agonistic anti-OX40 (CD134) antibody ivuxolimab. Of the participants, around 43% had some prior anti-PD-1, anti-PD-L1 or anti-CTLA-4 therapy, which was allowed. Findings and limits, study-wide: The authors also found low normalized T-cell clonal expansion in some nonresponders.

Clones were read by immunoSEQ multiplex PCR, and TCRdb kept only the in-frame ones, dropping some. The repertoire holds around 53,000 clones, with around four fifths as singletons. Notes on this clone: Antigen unknown.

V lost 6 bases, J lost 1 base, and 7 bases stayed unmatched. CDR3 length equals 15 residues. CDR1 and CDR2 (germline): ENHRY, SYGVKD. V and J are TRBV10-3 and TRBJ2-7; 9 bases map to TRBD1. This receptor was identified in an adult with an advanced solid tumor such as melanoma, head and neck, liver or kidney cancer. The starting material was CD4+ or CD8+ T cells sorted from blood, obtained in a trial of the OX40 agonist ivuxolimab. The CDR3 loop is CAIRDLTGGSYEQYF. DNA for the CDR3: TGTGCCATCAGAGACTTGACAGGGGGTTCCTACGAGCAGTACTTC.